This T cell receptor beta chain was captured in a study of radiotherapy plus CTLA-4 blockade in lung cancer. The CDR3 spans 13 residues. Germline CDR1 is SNHLY and CDR2 is FYNNEI. Trimming left V 7 bases short and J 7 bases short, with 14 bases between. The method was immunoSEQ multiplex PCR; TCRdb's version includes in-frame clones alone and lacks a portion of them. The data contain roughly 35,000 clones, around 75% of them singletons. Material: peripheral blood, obtained from a patient treated with radiotherapy plus ipilimumab. The receptor comes from a human donor with non-small cell lung cancer that progressed on radiotherapy plus ipilimumab. This chain joins TRBV2 and TRBJ1-5; D unclear. CDR3 in amino acids: CASKALGDQPQHF. The CDR3 nucleotides are TGTGCCAGCAAGGCCTTAGGAGACCAGCCCCAGCATTTT.